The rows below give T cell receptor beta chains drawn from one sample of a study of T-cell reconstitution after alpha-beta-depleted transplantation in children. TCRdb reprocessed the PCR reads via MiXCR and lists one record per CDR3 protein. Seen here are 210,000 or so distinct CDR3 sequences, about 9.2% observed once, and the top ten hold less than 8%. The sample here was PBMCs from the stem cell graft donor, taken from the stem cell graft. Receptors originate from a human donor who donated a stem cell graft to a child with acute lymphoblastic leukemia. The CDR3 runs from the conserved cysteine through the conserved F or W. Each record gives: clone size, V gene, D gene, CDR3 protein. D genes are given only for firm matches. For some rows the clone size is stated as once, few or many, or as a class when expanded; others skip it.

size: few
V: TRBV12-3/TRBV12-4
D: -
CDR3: CASSFPWTDNTEAFF

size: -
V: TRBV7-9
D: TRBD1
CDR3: CASSLAGQGAPHEQFF

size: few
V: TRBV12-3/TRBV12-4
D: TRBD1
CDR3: CASSTGTGVATEAFF

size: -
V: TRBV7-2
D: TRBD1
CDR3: CASSRGAGGYNEQFF

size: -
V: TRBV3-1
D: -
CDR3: CASSRVQGRADTQYF

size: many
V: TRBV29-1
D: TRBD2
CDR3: CSVGPSGRQAYNEQFF

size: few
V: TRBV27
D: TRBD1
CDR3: CASSLSGQAYEQYF

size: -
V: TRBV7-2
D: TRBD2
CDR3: CASRRATSQGSGELFF

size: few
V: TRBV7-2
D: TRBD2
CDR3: CASSLASTAGGYNEQFF

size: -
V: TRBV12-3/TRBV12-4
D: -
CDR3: CASSLPQTRDGYGYTF

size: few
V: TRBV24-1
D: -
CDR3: CATSDLGEAFF

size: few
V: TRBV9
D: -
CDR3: CASSAPHRPNYGYTF

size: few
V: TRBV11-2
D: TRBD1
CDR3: CASTVTGGSYGYTF

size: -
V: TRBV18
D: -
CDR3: CASSPPEARGFNEKLFF

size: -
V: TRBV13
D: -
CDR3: CASSRTNNQPQHF

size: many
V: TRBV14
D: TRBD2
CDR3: CASSQDDLAGTKSTQYF

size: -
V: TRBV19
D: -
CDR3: CASSIQGLNTEAFF

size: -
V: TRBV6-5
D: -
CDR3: CASSYGSRTEGGTQYF

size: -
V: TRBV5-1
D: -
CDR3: CASSSQTDLNTEAFF

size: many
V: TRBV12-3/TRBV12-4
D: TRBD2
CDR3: CASTVAGVTGELFF

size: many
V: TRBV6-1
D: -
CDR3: CASSNAGDKNYGYTF

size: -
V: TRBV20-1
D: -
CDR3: CSASTPGGARNSPLHF

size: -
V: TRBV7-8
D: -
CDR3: CASSSRTGGGTDTQYF

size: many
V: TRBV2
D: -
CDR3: CASSPWRTKAGNSPLHF

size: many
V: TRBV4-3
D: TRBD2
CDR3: CASSPQTSGGAVNEQFF

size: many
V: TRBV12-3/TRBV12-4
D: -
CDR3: CASSQTPSSGNTIYF

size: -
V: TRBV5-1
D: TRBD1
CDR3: CASMPGTGGNYGYTF

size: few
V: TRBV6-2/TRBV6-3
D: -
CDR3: CASSKQAGSTEAFF

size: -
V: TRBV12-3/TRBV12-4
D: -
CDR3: CVTLGFMETGELFF

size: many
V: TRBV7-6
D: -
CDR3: CASRLDHGGNNEQFF

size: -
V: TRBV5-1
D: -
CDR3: CASSFRPGETEAFF

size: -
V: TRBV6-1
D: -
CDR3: CASRETDSNTGELFF

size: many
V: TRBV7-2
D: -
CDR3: CASSLVSGNQETQYF

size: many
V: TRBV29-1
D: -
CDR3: CSVEGGPDEQFF

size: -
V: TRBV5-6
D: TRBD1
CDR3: CASSSLTTGLNQPQHF

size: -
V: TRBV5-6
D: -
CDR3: CASSRWGSGNQPQHF

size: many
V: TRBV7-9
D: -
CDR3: CASSTRQGEETQYF

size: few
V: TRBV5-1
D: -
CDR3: CASSLGIVRYEQYF

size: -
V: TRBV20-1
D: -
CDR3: CSATFSSNQPQHF

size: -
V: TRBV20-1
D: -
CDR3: CSAETHRGTGELFF

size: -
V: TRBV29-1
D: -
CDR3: CSVPRTGVETQYF

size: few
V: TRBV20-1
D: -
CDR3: CSARVSALNTEAFF

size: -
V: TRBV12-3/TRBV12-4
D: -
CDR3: CATRVRVNTEAFF

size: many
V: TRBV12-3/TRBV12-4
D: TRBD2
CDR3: CASSFAGTITPNEQFF

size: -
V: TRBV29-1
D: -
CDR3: CSVGDGDNSPLHF

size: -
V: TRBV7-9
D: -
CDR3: CASSSTGWDPGDTQYF

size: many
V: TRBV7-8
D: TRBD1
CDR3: CASSLVGYRGAAGELFF

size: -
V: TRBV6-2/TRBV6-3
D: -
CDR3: CASREPGHLNVKLFF

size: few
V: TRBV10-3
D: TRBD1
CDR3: CAISESGQGSGANVLTF

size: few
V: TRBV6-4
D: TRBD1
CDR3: CASSDSLVWAGGMNQPQHF

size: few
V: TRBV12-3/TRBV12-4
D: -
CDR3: CASSSLLNEQFF

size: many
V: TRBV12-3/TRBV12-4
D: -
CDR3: CASRLQDDEKLFF

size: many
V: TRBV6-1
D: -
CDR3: CASSGDQMRNTEAFF

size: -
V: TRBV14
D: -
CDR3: CASSQNSAQTYGYTF

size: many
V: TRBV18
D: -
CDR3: CASSPSGGVNTEAFF